Listed here are 21 T cell receptor beta chains from one sample, sequenced in a study of OX40 agonist ivuxolimab in advanced cancers. Using immunoSEQ multiplex PCR, the repertoire was profiled, and TCRdb retains in-frame clones only, with some absent. The table lists about 20,000 clones, about 88% of them singletons. The sample here was CD4+ or CD8+ T cells sorted from blood, taken in a trial of the OX40 agonist ivuxolimab. The source is an adult with an advanced solid tumor such as melanoma, head and neck, liver or kidney cancer.

The chain couples TRBV27 to TRBJ1-2; D is undetermined. V shed 5 bases and J shed 4 bases, with 14 bases lying between them. The V gene's germline CDR1 is MNHEY and CDR2 SMNVEV (reference sequence). CDR3 length: 14 residues. The CDR3 nucleotides are TGTGCCAGCAGTCCCCGGACCAGCGGCTATGGCTACACCTTC. Its translation is CASSPRTSGYGYTF.

This clone has a single count. This CDR3 reads CASWSPGRPFVSGELFF. The CDR3 nucleotides read TGTGCCAGCTGGTCGCCGGGACGCCCATTCGTTTCCGGGGAGCTGTTTTTT. The chain combines TRBV10-3 with TRBJ2-2, with D perhaps matching TRBD1 or TRBD2 (5 bases each). The CDR3 is 17 residues long. Deletions cut 10 bases from V and 6 bases from J, with 27 bases between. Germline V gene lookup returns CDR1 ENHRY and CDR2 SYGVKD.

The chain recombines TRBV10-3 with TRBJ2-7; D is possibly TRBD2 (5 bases). Trimming stripped 5 bases from V and 3 bases from J, with 14 bases between. The CDR3 spans 14 residues. In germline, CDR1 is ENHRY, CDR2 SYGVKD. The CDR3 nucleotides read TGTGCCATCAGTCCAAGCGGAAGTTACTACGAGCAGTACTTC. Translated: CAISPSGSYYEQYF.

V and J are TRBV9 and TRBJ1-4, with 7 nucleotides matching TRBD1. Germline V gene sequence: CDR1 SGDLS, CDR2 YYNGEE. This CDR3 region has 15 residues. V trimming: 4 bases; J trimming: 4 bases; junction bases outside the gene matches: 7. The chain's CDR3 is CASSSRGGFNEKLFF. For the CDR3, the DNA is TGTGCCAGCAGCAGCAGGGGGGGTTTTAATGAAAAACTGTTTTTT.

The chain carries TRBV25-1 and TRBJ2-1; TRBD2 might be the D (5 bases). The CDR3 has 12 amino acids. Trimming cost V 6 bases and J 9 bases, with 12 bases left between them. Germline values: CDR1 MGHDK, CDR2 SYGVNS. As DNA, the CDR3 is TGTGCCAGCAGGAAGACGGGGTTTGAGCAGTTCTTC. Translation: CASRKTGFEQFF.

J is TRBJ1-4 and V is TRBV7-9; D unclear. This CDR3 region has 16 residues. From germline, CDR1 is SEHNR and CDR2 FQNEAQ (reference sequence). V was clipped by 5 bases and J by 8 bases, with 21 bases between them. This CDR3 reads CASSRPDGSVREKLFF. CDR3 coding DNA: TGTGCCAGCAGCCGACCGGATGGAAGCGTTAGAGAAAAACTGTTTTTT.

The chain uses TRBV6-5 and TRBJ2-7; D uncertain. The CDR3 has 15 amino acids. Germline lookup yields CDR1 MNHEY and CDR2 SVGAGI. V lost 7 bases to trimming and J lost 3 bases, with 19 bases between them. The DNA of the CDR3 is TGTGCCAGCAACCCGACCAGACCTAATTACTACGAGCAGTACTTC. Protein sequence: CASNPTRPNYYEQYF.

The CDR3, as DNA: TGCAGCGTTGACTTGGGACAGAAAAACTATGGCTACACCTTC. Encoded protein: CSVDLGQKNYGYTF. The V call is TRBV29-1, the J call TRBJ1-2; 7 nucleotides agree with TRBD1. The ends lost 3 bases at V and 2 bases at J; junction bases unmatched: 6. Germline lookup yields CDR1 SQVTM and CDR2 ANQGSEA. This CDR3 has 14 amino acids.

V is TRBV4-1 and J is TRBJ1-6, with D hard to call. Between the trimmed V and J ends, which lost 2 bases and 0 bases, there was a span of 8 bases. This CDR3 has 16 residues. Germline CDR1 is MGHRA and CDR2 is YSYEKL. The CDR3 region has the DNA TGCGCCAGCAGCCAACAGTTAAGCTCCTATAATTCACCCCTCCACTTT. Protein: CASSQQLSSYNSPLHF.

The chain is built from TRBV7-2 and TRBJ1-2; D is uncertain. Trimming shortened V by 3 bases and J by 5 bases, and 16 bases separated the two germline ends. The CDR3 spans 15 residues. The germline V gene encodes CDR1 SGHTA and CDR2 FQGNSA. This chain's CDR3 is CASSFEGRNIYGYTF. CDR3 DNA sequence: TGTGCCAGCAGCTTCGAGGGCAGGAATATTTATGGCTACACCTTC.

The V call is TRBV6-5, the J call TRBJ1-5, with 8 bases that match TRBD1. The CDR3 consists of 15 residues. Germline assignment: CDR1 MNHEY and CDR2 SVGAGI. Trimming at V came to 6 bases and at J to 0 bases, leaving 4 bases not matched to a gene. Here the CDR3 DNA reads TGTGCCAGCAGCCAGGGACAGGATAGCAATCAGCCCCAGCATTTT. It is translated as CASSQGQDSNQPQHF.

This chain joins TRBV6-4 and TRBJ2-5; 7 bases are shared with TRBD2. Germline V gene data show CDR1 as MRHNA and CDR2 as SNTAGT. CDR3 length: 14 amino acids. V was clipped by 5 bases and J by 2 bases; unmatched bases: 5. The CDR3 DNA sequence: TGTGCCAGCAGTCCTAGCGGAGAACAAGAGACCCAGTACTTC. It specifies CASSPSGEQETQYF.

This chain joins TRBV6-5 and TRBJ1-1; D not certain. There are 14 residues in the CDR3. Trimming left V 6 bases short and J 6 bases short, with 17 bases between. CDR1 is MNHEY and CDR2 is SVGAGI in the germline V gene. CDR3 nucleotides: TGTGCCAGCAGGGTAGGTGGGGAAACCGCTGAAGCTTTCTTT. Translating gives CASRVGGETAEAFF.

The CDR3 DNA sequence: TGTGCCAGCAGCTTGGGAGGGAGGCAGCCCCAGCATTTT. Protein: CASSLGGRQPQHF. The chain is built from TRBV5-6 and TRBJ1-5; D not resolved. The V gene lost 0 bases and the J gene lost 7 bases, with 8 bases spanning the gap. This CDR3 is built from 13 residues. Germline-derived CDR1 and CDR2 are SGHDT and YYEEEE.

The chain recombines TRBV5-4 with TRBJ1-1; D is ambiguous. This CDR3 is 12 amino acids long. Looked up from germline, CDR1 is SGHNT and CDR2 is YYREEE (reference sequence). V lost 4 bases to trimming and J lost 6 bases, with 10 bases between them. CDR3 protein: CASSLLTAEAFF. The CDR3 region has the DNA TGTGCCAGCAGCCTGCTAACAGCTGAAGCTTTCTTT.

This clone has more than one count but fewer than ten. The chain couples TRBV6-4 to TRBJ2-3; D possibly corresponds to TRBD1 (6 bases). V was clipped by 0 bases and J by 4 bases, with 8 bases between them. Germline values: CDR1 MRHNA, CDR2 SNTAGT. CDR3 length equals 14 residues. This CDR3 is CASSDSQGADTQYF. CDR3 in DNA: TGTGCCAGCAGTGACTCACAGGGTGCAGATACGCAGTATTTT.

This chain uses TRBV11-2 with TRBJ2-7; TRBD2 might be the D (6 bases). CDR1 is SGHAT and CDR2 is FQNNGV in the germline V gene. V lost 4 bases and J 5 bases, leaving 18 bases between the germline ends. This CDR3 comprises 15 residues. This chain's CDR3 is CASSSRVGGKNEQYF. CDR3 bases: TGTGCCAGCAGCTCGCGAGTAGGCGGGAAAAACGAGCAGTACTTC.

CDR3 residues: CASSYYSVSTDTQYF. In DNA form, the CDR3 reads TGCGCCAGCAGTTACTATAGCGTTAGCACAGATACGCAGTATTTT. The chain combines TRBV5-1 with TRBJ2-3, with TRBD2 as a possible D gene (5 bases). This CDR3 contains 15 residues. Per germline, CDR1 SGHRS and CDR2 YFSETQ. V shed 5 bases and J shed 0 bases, with 13 bases lying between them.

The chain couples TRBV4-2 to TRBJ1-2; perhaps TRBD1 as D (5 bases). Per germline, CDR1 LGHNA and CDR2 YNFKEQ. CDR3 length equals 16 residues. With 0 bases removed from V and 5 bases from J, the gap between germline ends came to 16 bases. CDR3 sequence (DNA): TGTGCCAGCAGCCAAGATCCGGGGGTTTGGGGTTATGGCTACACCTTC. This translates into CASSQDPGVWGYGYTF.

This clone turned up a few times. V usage is TRBV15 and J usage is TRBJ2-1; D possibly corresponds to TRBD2 (7 bases). The germline CDR1 and CDR2 sequences are LNHNV and YYDKDF (reference sequence). V was clipped by 4 bases and J by 6 bases, with 16 bases between them. CDR3 length: 15 amino acids. The CDR3 region is CATSNPEGGPNEQFF. The CDR3 region has the DNA TGTGCCACCAGCAACCCCGAGGGGGGGCCCAATGAGCAGTTCTTC.

This clone has a single count. The chain carries TRBV6-1 and TRBJ2-5, with D possibly TRBD2 on 6 matching bases. Per the germline V gene, CDR1 is MNHNS and CDR2 is SASEGT. The CDR3 has 15 amino acids. Trimming cost V 4 bases and J 3 bases, with 15 bases left between them. The CDR3 sequence is CASSVVGGLEETQYF. CDR3 sequence (DNA): TGTGCCAGCAGTGTTGTGGGGGGATTAGAAGAGACCCAGTACTTC.